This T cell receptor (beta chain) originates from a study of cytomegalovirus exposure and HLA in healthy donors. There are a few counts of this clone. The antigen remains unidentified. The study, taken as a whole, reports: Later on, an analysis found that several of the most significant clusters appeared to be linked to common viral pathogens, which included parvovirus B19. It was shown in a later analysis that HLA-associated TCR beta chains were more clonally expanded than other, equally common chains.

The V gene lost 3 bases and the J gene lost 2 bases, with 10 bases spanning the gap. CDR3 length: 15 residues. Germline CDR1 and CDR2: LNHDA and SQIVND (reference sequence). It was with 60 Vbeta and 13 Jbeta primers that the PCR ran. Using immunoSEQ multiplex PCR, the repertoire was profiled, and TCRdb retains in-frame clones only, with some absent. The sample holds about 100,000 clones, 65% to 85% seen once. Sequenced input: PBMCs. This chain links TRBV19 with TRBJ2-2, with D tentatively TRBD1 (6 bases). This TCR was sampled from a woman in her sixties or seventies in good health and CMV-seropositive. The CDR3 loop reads CASSIRGLNTGELFF. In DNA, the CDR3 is TGTGCCAGTAGTATCAGGGGTCTCAACACCGGGGAGCTGTTTTTT.